This TCR beta chain was sequenced for a study of cytomegalovirus exposure and HLA in healthy donors. The CDR3 extends over 18 amino acids. The germline V gene encodes CDR1 MNHEY and CDR2 SMNVEV (reference sequence). After removal of 4 bases from V and 2 bases from J, the junction contained 13 bases not matched to a gene. In the PCR, 60 Vbeta and 13 Jbeta primers were used. Produced via immunoSEQ multiplex PCR; TCRdb's table is partial and in-frame only. The sample includes around 150,000 clones, approximately 80% of them seen just once. The sequence was obtained from a woman between 45 and 65 years old in good health and CMV-seronegative. The V call is TRBV27, the J call TRBJ2-1; 8 bases map to TRBD1. Material: PBMCs. CDR3 protein: CASSSPLGQVVAYNEQFF. CDR3 coding DNA: TGTGCCAGCAGTTCCCCCCTGGGACAGGTGGTTGCCTACAATGAGCAGTTCTTC.